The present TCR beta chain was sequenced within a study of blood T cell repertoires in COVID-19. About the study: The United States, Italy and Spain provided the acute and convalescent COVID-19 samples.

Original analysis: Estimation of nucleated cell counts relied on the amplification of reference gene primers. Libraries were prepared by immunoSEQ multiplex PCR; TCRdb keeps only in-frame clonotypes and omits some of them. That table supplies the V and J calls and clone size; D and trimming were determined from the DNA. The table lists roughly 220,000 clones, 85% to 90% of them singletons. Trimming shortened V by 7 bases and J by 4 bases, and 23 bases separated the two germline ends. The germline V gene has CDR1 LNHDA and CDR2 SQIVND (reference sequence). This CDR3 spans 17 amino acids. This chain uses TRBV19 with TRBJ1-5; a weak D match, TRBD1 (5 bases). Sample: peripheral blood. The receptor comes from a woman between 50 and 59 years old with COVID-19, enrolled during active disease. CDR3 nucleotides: TGTGCCAGTAAGGGAGGGTTGGGGGTAAGCCTTAATCAGCCCCAGCATTTT. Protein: CASKGGLGVSLNQPQHF.